This T cell receptor beta chain was sequenced during a study of OX40 agonist ivuxolimab in advanced cancers. Looking at the study overall: The dose-escalation cohort was about 86% male, with a mean age of 60 years, ranging roughly 20 to 80. The study, taken as a whole, reports: CD4+ and CD8+ blood T cells expanded clonally by week 6 at 0.1 to 3.0 mg/kg.

The method was immunoSEQ multiplex PCR; TCRdb's version includes in-frame clones alone and lacks a portion of them. The sample yields some 17,000 clones, around 81% seen once. Note on this clone: Antigen: not known.

There are 18 residues in the CDR3. V lost 5 bases and J lost 0; bases outside the gene matches: 8. In germline, CDR1 is MDHEN, CDR2 SYDVKM. V and J are TRBV28 and TRBJ2-3, with 13 bases fitting TRBD2. The starting material was CD4+ or CD8+ T cells sorted from blood, obtained in a trial of the OX40 agonist ivuxolimab. The receptor was isolated from an adult with an advanced solid tumor such as melanoma, head and neck, liver or kidney cancer. The CDR3 DNA reads TGTGCCAGCAGTCCTGGACTAGCGGGAGTAATTAGCACAGATACGCAGTATTTT. It specifies CASSPGLAGVISTDTQYF.